The 22 T cell receptor beta chains in this list originate from one sample, sequenced in a study of T cells in Graves' hyperthyroidism and ophthalmopathy. RNA transcripts yielded amplified TCR beta CDR3 regions. First-round RT-PCR with HTBI primers amplified the TCR CDR3 region. TCRdb reprocessed the multiplex PCR reads with MiXCR, giving one entry per CDR3 protein. Found here are about 96,000 distinct CDR3 sequences, approximately 56% of them singletons; the top ten hold 25% to 30%. Sample: blood. These receptor sequences come from a woman in her forties with Graves' hyperthyroidism.

The chain joins TRBV2 to TRBJ1-4; the D gene is possibly TRBD1 (6 bases). CDR1 is SNHLY, CDR2 FYNNEI, per germline. The ends were cut back, 6 bases at V and 8 bases at J, with 16 bases in the middle. This CDR3 region has 14 residues. The CDR3 nucleotides are TGTGCCAGCAGGCGGGCAGGGGCCGGGGAAAAACTGTTTTTT. Its translation: CASRRAGAGEKLFF.

This clonotype was observed at least ten times. The J gene is TRBJ1-1, the V gene TRBV7-9; no reliable D call. V lost 10 bases, J lost 1 base, and 10 bases lay in between. The germline CDR1 and CDR2 sequences are SEHNR and FQNEAQ (reference sequence). The CDR3 loop spans 12 amino acids. The CDR3 reads CAIRDSNTEAFF. The DNA for the CDR3 is TGTGCCATCCGGGATTCGAACACTGAAGCTTTCTTT.

This chain uses TRBV29-1 with TRBJ2-5, with D tentatively TRBD2 (6 bases). Trimming pared 6 bases from V and 4 bases from J, leaving 12 bases between. The CDR3 consists of 12 residues. Germline V gene sequence: CDR1 SQVTM, CDR2 ANQGSEA. The CDR3 sequence: CSVGWRGETQYF. DNA for the CDR3: TGCAGCGTAGGGTGGCGGGGAGAGACCCAGTACTTC.

The chain uses TRBV6-5 and TRBJ2-5; 8 bases fit TRBD1. This CDR3 has 13 residues. J gave up 9 bases and V 4 bases, and 7 bases lay outside the gene matches. Germline V lookup: CDR1 MNHEY, CDR2 SVGAGI. CDR3 region: CASSFAGGQPQYF. DNA for the CDR3: TGTGCCAGCAGTTTTGCAGGGGGCCAGCCCCAGTACTTC.

This clonotype has a count of ten or more. This chain links TRBV4-1 with TRBJ2-7, with D perhaps matching TRBD2 (6 bases). The CDR3 covers 15 residues. Deletions cut 1 base from V and 0 bases from J, with 10 bases between. In germline, CDR1 is MGHRA, CDR2 YSYEKL. The CDR3 nucleotides read TGCGCCAGCAGCCAAGTTAGCGGAAGCTCCTACGAGCAGTACTTC. Amino acids: CASSQVSGSSYEQYF.

The chain carries TRBV20-1 and TRBJ1-5; D is perhaps TRBD1 (6 bases). V lost 3 bases and J lost 2, with 17 bases in between. The CDR3 totals 16 residues. Germline-derived CDR1 and CDR2 are DFQATT and SNEGSKA (reference sequence). CDR3 sequence: CSASKGGGTGNQPQHF. DNA of the CDR3: TGCAGTGCTAGTAAGGGGGGCGGGACGGGCAATCAGCCCCAGCATTTT.

J is TRBJ2-7 and V is TRBV2; D may correspond to TRBD1 or TRBD2 (5 bases each). CDR3 length: 10 residues. Deletions cut 11 bases from V and 3 bases from J, with 8 bases between. Germline V gives CDR1 SNHLY, CDR2 FYNNEI. The CDR3 nucleotides read TGTGCCGCAGGGAGCTACGAGCAGTACTTC. Protein: CAAGSYEQYF.

This chain uses TRBV29-1 with TRBJ1-3, with D possibly TRBD1 on 5 matching bases. The CDR3 length is 13 residues. The ends were cut back, 7 bases at V and 8 bases at J, with 18 bases in the middle. In germline, CDR1 is SQVTM, CDR2 ANQGSEA. CDR3 coding DNA: TGCAGCGCCGCGGGGGGAGGCGGCTACACCATATATTTT. Protein: CSAAGGGGYTIYF.

V and J are TRBV28 and TRBJ2-5; unclear D gene. Germline CDR1 reads MDHEN; CDR2 reads SYDVKM. With 2 bases removed from V and 0 bases from J, the gap between germline ends came to 7 bases. The length of the CDR3 is 14 residues. CDR3 sequence (DNA): TGTGCCAGCAGTTTAGAGCGAGACCAAGAGACCCAGTACTTC. It yields the protein CASSLERDQETQYF. Supplemented by reference TRBV28 and TRBJ2-5, the full variable domain reads DVKVTQSSRYLVKRTGEKVFLECVQDMDHENMFWYRQDPGLGLRLIYFSYDVKMKEKGDIPEGYSVSREKKERFSLILESASTNQTSMYLCASSLERDQETQYFGPGTRLLVL.

This clonotype has a count of ten or more. V and J are TRBV5-6 and TRBJ2-3; 13 bases align to TRBD2. After removal of 3 bases from V and 3 bases from J, the junction contained 4 bases not matched to a gene. Germline CDR1 and CDR2: SGHDT and YYEEEE. The CDR3 covers 16 residues. CDR3 sequence reads: CASSSWTSGRTDTQYF. CDR3 nucleotides: TGTGCCAGCAGCTCATGGACTAGCGGGAGAACAGATACGCAGTATTTT.

The table lists this clonotype with a few counts. The CDR3 spells CASSLLARAYEQYF. The CDR3 DNA reads as TGTGCCAGCAGCTTGCTGGCAAGGGCCTACGAGCAGTACTTC. This chain connects TRBV5-8 to TRBJ2-7, with unresolved D. The CDR3 extends over 14 amino acids. The germline gives CDR1 SGHTS, CDR2 YDEGEE. Trimming took off 1 base at V and 2 bases at J, with 10 bases between the two ends.

This clonotype was seen at least ten times. V and J are TRBV6-5 and TRBJ1-1; no definite D call. With 2 bases removed from V and 9 bases from J, the gap between germline ends came to 10 bases. The CDR3 loop spans 12 amino acids. Germline V lookup: CDR1 MNHEY, CDR2 SVGAGI. The CDR3 DNA is TGTGCCAGCAGTTACGATGGGCACCAAGCTTTCTTT. It specifies CASSYDGHQAFF.

As to this clonotype: Germline and junction disagree at one end, which may indicate a read error. The chain combines TRBV5-1 with TRBJ1-1; the D gene is possibly TRBD1 (5 bases). CDR3 length equals 13 residues. Germline V gene lookup returns CDR1 SGHRS and CDR2 YFSETQ. CDR3 amino acids: CASNVWGVDEAFF. The CDR3 DNA sequence: TGTGCCAGCAACGTGTGGGGGGTCGATGAAGCTTTCTTT.

The rearrangement joins TRBV25-1 to TRBJ2-5, with D unclear. CDR1 is MGHDK and CDR2 is SYGVNS in the germline V gene. The CDR3 is 12 amino acids. The CDR3 here is CASLPSGETQYF. The CDR3 region has the DNA TGTGCTAGCCTTCCTAGTGGCGAGACCCAGTACTTC.

The chain couples TRBV7-2 to TRBJ2-6; no clear D. Germline V gene data show CDR1 as SGHTA and CDR2 as FQGNSA. Trimming stripped 6 bases from V and 2 bases from J, with 14 bases between. This CDR3 spans 16 amino acids. The CDR3 coding sequence is TGTGCCAGCAGAATAGCCCTCAGGACTGGGGCCAACGTCCTGACTTTC. This translates into CASRIALRTGANVLTF.

J is TRBJ1-5 and V is TRBV7-2, with TRBD1 identical over 8 bases. V lost 5 bases and J lost 4; bases outside the gene matches: 7. The CDR3 has 15 amino acids. Looked up from germline, CDR1 is SGHTA and CDR2 is FQGNSA. The CDR3 sequence: CASSQADRGNQPQHF. The CDR3 DNA is TGTGCCAGCAGCCAGGCAGACAGGGGAAATCAGCCCCAGCATTTT.

The chain couples TRBV7-9 to TRBJ2-3; possibly TRBD1 for D (5 bases). Germline loops: CDR1 SEHNR, CDR2 FQNEAQ (reference sequence). The CDR3 is made up of 14 amino acids. V was clipped by 6 bases and J by 8 bases, with 18 bases between them. The CDR3, as DNA: TGTGCCAGCAGTCGCCTAGTAGGGGCAGGTACGCAGTATTTT. Translating it yields CASSRLVGAGTQYF.

This sequence joins TRBV25-1 and TRBJ1-2, with a tentative D call TRBD1 (6 bases). Germline V gives CDR1 MGHDK, CDR2 SYGVNS. The CDR3 totals 12 residues. As DNA, the CDR3 is TGTGCTAGGAGACAGGCTAACTATGGCTACACCTTC. Its translation: CARRQANYGYTF.

As regards this clonotype: Mismatch with germline at one junction end may stem from a read error. CDR3 residues: CASSFGGGGRVQDTQYF. CDR3 coding DNA: TGTGCCAGCAGCTTTGGAGGGGGCGGGCGTGTACAAGATACCCAGTACTTC. V usage is TRBV7-8 and J usage is TRBJ2-5, with D possibly TRBD1 on 7 matching bases. Germline values: CDR1 SGHVS, CDR2 FQNEAQ. The CDR3 runs to 17 residues.

This clonotype was detected ten times or more. The V gene is TRBV19, the J gene TRBJ2-2; the match to TRBD1 covers 10 bases. This CDR3 is built from 18 residues. The V and J ends lost 6 bases and 6 bases, in that order; junction bases with no gene match: 16. Germline CDR1 and CDR2: LNHDA and SQIVND (reference sequence). The CDR3 is CASSRIRDRGRLPGELFF. In DNA, the CDR3 is TGTGCCAGTAGCCGTATCCGTGACAGGGGGCGGCTTCCCGGGGAGCTGTTTTTT.

The chain couples TRBV24-1 to TRBJ2-7; D may be TRBD1 (6 bases). The germline V and J ends were trimmed by 6 bases and 3 bases, with 11 bases remaining between them. This CDR3 is built from 13 residues. Germline CDR1 reads KGHDR; CDR2 reads SFDVKD. The chain's CDR3 is CATSQRDNYEQYF. DNA of the CDR3: TGTGCCACCAGTCAACGGGACAACTACGAGCAGTACTTC.

Ten or more counts support this clonotype. The rearrangement links TRBV5-1 to TRBJ2-5; maybe TRBD1 (6 bases). The V gene's germline CDR1 is SGHRS and CDR2 YFSETQ. Trimming pared 3 bases from V and 4 bases from J, leaving 10 bases between. This CDR3 contains 13 residues. CDR3 DNA sequence: TGCGCCAGCAGCTATACAGGGTTAGAGACCCAGTACTTC. This codes for CASSYTGLETQYF.